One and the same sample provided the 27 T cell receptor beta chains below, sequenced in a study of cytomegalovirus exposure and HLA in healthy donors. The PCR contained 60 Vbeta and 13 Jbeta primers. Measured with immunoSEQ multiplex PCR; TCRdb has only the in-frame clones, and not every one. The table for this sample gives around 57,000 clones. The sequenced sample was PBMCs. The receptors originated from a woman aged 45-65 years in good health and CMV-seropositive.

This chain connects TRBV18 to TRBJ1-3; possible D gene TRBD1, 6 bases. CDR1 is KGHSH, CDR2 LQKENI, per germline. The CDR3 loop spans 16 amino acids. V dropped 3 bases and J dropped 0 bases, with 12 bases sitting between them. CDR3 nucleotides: TGTGCCAGCTCACCGGACAGAGGATTCTCTGGAAACACCATATATTTT. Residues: CASSPDRGFSGNTIYF. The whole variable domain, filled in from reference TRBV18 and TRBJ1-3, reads NAGVMQNPRHLVRRRGQEARLRCSPMKGHSHVYWYRQLPEEGLKFMVYLQKENIIDESGMPKERFSAEFPKEGPSILRIQQVVRGDSAAYFCASSPDRGFSGNTIYFGEGSWLTVV.

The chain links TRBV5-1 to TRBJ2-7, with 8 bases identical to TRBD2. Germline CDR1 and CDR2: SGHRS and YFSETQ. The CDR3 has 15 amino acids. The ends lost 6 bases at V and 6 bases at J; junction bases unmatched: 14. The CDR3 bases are TGCGCCAGCACCGGAGTGACAGCGGGAGTAGGCGAGCAGTACTTC. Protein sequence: CASTGVTAGVGEQYF.

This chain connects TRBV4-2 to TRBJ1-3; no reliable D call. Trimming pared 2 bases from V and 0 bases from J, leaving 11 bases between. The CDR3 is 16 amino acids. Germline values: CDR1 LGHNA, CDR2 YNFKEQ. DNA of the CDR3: TGTGCCAGCAGCCAAAGCCAACCTGTCTCTGGAAACACCATATATTTT. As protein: CASSQSQPVSGNTIYF.

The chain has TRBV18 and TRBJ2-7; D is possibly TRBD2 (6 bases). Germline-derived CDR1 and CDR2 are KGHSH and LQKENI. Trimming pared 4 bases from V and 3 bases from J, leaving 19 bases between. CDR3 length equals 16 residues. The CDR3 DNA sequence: TGTGCCAGCTCACGGGATCCGGGACTGGCAGTCTACGAGCAGTACTTC. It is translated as CASSRDPGLAVYEQYF.

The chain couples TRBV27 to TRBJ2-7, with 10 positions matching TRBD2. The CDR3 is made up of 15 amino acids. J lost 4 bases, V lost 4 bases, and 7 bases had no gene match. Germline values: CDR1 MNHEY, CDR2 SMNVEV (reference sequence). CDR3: CASSSPGLAQYEQYF. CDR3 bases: TGTGCCAGCAGTTCGCCGGGACTAGCGCAATACGAGCAGTACTTC.

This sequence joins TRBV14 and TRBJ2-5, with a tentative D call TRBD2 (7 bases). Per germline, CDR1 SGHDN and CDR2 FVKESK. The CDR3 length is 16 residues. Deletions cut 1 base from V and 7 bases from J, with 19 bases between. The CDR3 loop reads CASSQGAGASGWTQYF. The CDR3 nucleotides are TGTGCCAGCAGCCAAGGGGCGGGGGCCAGCGGATGGACCCAGTACTTC.

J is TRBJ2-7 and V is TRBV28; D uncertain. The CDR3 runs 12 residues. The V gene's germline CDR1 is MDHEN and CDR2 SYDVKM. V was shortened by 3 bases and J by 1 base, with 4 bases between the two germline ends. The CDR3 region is CASSLASYEQYF. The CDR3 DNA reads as TGTGCCAGCAGTTTGGCTTCCTACGAGCAGTACTTC. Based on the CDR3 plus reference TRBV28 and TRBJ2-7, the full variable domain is DVKVTQSSRYLVKRTGEKVFLECVQDMDHENMFWYRQDPGLGLRLIYFSYDVKMKEKGDIPEGYSVSREKKERFSLILESASTNQTSMYLCASSLASYEQYFGPGTRLTVT.

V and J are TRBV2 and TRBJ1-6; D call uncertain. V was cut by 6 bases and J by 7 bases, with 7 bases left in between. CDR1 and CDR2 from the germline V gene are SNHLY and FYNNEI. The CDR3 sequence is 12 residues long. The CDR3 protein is CASSEQNSPLHF. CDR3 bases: TGTGCCAGCAGCGAACAGAATTCACCCCTCCACTTT.

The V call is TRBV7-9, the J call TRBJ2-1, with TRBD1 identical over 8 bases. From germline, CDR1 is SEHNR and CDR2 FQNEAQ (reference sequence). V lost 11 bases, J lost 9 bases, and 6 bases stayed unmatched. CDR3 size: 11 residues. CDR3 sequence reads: CAGSGGGEQFF. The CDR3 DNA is TGTGCCGGGTCAGGGGGCGGTGAGCAGTTCTTC.

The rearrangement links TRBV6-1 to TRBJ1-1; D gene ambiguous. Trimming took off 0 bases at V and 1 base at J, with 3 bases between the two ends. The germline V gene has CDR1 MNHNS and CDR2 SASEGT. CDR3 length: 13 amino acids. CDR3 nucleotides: TGTGCCAGCAGTGAAGCGAGGAACACTGAAGCTTTCTTT. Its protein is CASSEARNTEAFF.

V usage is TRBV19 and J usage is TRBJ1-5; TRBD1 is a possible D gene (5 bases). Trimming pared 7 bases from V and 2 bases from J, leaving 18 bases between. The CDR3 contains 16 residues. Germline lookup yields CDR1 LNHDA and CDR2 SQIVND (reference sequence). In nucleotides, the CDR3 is TGTGCCAGTACCGGTCTGGGAGGGGCGGGCAATCAGCCCCAGCATTTT. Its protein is CASTGLGGAGNQPQHF. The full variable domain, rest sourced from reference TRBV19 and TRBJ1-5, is DGGITQSPKYLFRKEGQNVTLSCEQNLNHDAMYWYRQDPGQGLRLIYYSQIVNDFQKGDIAEGYSVSREKKESFPLTVTSAQKNPTAFYLCASTGLGGAGNQPQHFGDGTRLSIL.

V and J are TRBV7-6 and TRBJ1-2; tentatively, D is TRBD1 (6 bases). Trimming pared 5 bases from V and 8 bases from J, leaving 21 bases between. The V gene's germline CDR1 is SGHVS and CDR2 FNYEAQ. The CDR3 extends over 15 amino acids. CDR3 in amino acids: CASSVGGHPGEGYTF. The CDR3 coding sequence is TGTGCCAGCAGCGTAGGGGGACACCCAGGAGAGGGCTACACCTTC.

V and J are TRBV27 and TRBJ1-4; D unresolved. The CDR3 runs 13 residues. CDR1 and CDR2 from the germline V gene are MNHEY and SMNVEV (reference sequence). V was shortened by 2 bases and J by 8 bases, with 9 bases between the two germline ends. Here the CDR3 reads CASSLDGREKLFF. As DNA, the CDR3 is TGTGCCAGCAGTTTAGACGGGAGGGAAAAACTGTTTTTT.

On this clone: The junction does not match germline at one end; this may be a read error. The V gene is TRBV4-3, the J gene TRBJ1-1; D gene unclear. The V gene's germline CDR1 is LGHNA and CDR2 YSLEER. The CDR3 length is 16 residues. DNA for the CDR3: TGCGCCAGCAGCCAAGATAACAGCGGAATGAACACTGAAGATTTCTTT. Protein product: CASSQDNSGMNTEDFF.

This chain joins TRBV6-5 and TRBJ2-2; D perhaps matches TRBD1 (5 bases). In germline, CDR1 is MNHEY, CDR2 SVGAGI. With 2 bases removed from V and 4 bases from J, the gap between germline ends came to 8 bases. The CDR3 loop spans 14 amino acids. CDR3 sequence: CASSYERGTGELFF. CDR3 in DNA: TGTGCCAGCAGTTACGAAAGGGGCACCGGGGAGCTGTTTTTT.

CDR3 in DNA: TGCAGCGTTGAAGATCCCCCTAGCGGGGTACTCGCGAACACCGGGGAGCTGTTTTTT. Amino acids: CSVEDPPSGVLANTGELFF. This chain links TRBV29-1 with TRBJ2-2, with 9 bases lining up with TRBD2. J was trimmed by 0 bases and V by 0 bases; bases with no gene match: 11. CDR1 is SQVTM, CDR2 ANQGSEA, per germline. There are 19 residues in the CDR3.

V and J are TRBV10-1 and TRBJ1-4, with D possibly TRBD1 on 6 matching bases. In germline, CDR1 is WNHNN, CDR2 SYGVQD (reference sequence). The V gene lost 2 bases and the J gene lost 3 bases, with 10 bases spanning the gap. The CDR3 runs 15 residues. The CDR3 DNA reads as TGCGCCAGCAGTGAGACAGGGTCGGCTAATGAAAAACTGTTTTTT. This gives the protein CASSETGSANEKLFF.

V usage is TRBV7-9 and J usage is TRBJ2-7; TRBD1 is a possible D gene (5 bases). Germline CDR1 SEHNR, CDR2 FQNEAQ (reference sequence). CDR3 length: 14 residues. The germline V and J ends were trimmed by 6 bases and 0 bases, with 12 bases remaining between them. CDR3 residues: CASRGHPFSYEQYF. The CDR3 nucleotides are TGTGCCAGCAGGGGGCATCCCTTCTCCTACGAGCAGTACTTC.

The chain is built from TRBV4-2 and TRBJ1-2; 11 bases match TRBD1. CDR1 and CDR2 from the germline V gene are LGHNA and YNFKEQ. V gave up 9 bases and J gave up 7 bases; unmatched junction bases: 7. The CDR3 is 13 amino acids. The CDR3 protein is CASLSGTGGGYTF. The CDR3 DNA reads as TGTGCCAGTCTTTCCGGGACAGGGGGTGGCTACACCTTC.

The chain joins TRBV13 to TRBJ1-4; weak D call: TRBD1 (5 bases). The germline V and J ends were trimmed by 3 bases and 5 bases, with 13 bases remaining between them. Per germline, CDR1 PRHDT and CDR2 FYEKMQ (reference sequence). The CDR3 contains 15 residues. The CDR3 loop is CASSLDKGMNEKLFF. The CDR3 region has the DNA TGTGCCAGCAGCTTGGACAAGGGCATGAATGAAAAACTGTTTTTT.

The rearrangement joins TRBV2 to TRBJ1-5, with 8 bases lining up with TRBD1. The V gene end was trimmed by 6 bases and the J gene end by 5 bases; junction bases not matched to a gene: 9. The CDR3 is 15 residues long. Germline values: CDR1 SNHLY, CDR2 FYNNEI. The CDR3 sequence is CASRGDRGGYQPQHF. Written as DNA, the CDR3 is TGTGCCAGCAGGGGAGACAGGGGAGGGTATCAGCCCCAGCATTTT.

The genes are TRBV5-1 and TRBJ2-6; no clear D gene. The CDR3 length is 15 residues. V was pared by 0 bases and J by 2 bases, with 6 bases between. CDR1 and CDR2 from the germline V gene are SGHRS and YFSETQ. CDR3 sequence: CASSLGSTGANVLTF. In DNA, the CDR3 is TGCGCCAGCAGCTTGGGGAGTACTGGGGCCAACGTCCTGACTTTC.

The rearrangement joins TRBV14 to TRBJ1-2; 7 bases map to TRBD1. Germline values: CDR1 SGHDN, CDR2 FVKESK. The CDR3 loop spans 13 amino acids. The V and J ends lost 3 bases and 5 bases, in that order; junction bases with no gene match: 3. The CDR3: CASSQDRSYGYTF. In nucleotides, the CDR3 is TGTGCCAGCAGCCAGGACAGGTCATATGGCTACACCTTC.

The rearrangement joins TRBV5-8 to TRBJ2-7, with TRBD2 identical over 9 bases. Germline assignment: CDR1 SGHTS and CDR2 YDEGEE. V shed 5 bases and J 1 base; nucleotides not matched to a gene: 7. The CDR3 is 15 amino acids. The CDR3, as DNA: TGTGCCAGCAGTCCCGGGACTAGCCCGTCCTACGAGCAGTACTTC. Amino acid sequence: CASSPGTSPSYEQYF.

CDR3 region: CASSDRVPSEQYF. Here the CDR3 DNA reads TGTGCCAGCAGTGACAGGGTTCCGTCCGAGCAGTACTTC. The chain is built from TRBV28 and TRBJ2-7; 7 positions match TRBD1. Germline loops: CDR1 MDHEN, CDR2 SYDVKM. The CDR3 is 13 residues long. V gave up 5 bases and J gave up 6 bases; unmatched junction bases: 7.

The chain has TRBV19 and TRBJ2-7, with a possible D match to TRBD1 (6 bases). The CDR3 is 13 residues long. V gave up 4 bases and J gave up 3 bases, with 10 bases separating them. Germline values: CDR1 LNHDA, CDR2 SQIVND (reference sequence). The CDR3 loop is CASSTRGIYEQYF. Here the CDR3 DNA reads TGTGCCAGTAGTACCAGGGGTATCTACGAGCAGTACTTC. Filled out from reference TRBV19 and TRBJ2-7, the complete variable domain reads DGGITQSPKYLFRKEGQNVTLSCEQNLNHDAMYWYRQDPGQGLRLIYYSQIVNDFQKGDIAEGYSVSREKKESFPLTVTSAQKNPTAFYLCASSTRGIYEQYFGPGTRLTVT.

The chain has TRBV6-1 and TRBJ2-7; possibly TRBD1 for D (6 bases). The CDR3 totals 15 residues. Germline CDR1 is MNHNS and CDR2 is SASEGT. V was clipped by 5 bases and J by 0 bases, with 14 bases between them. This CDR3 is CASSNRAASSYEQYF. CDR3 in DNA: TGTGCCAGCAGTAACAGGGCCGCGAGCTCCTACGAGCAGTACTTC.